The entry below gives a single T cell receptor beta chain sequence along with its context. The entry originates in a study of blood T cell repertoires in COVID-19. Study at large: Donors in the United States, Italy and Spain gave samples during acute or convalescent COVID-19.

V trimming: 4 bases; J trimming: 3 bases; junction bases outside the gene matches: 6. The CDR3 has 15 amino acids. CDR1 and CDR2 (germline): KGHDR, SFDVKD. The table came from immunoSEQ multiplex PCR; TCRdb's copy has only in-frame clones and leaves some out. The table includes about 400,000 clones, approximately 85% detected once. Material: PBMCs or T cells enriched from blood (not recorded which). The receptor comes from a woman in her forties with acute COVID-19. The chain uses TRBV24-1 and TRBJ1-2; TRBD1 aligns across 8 bases. The CDR3 loop is CATSDPSGGDYGYTF. As DNA, the CDR3 is TGTGCCACCAGTGACCCCTCAGGGGGCGACTATGGCTACACCTTC.